This T cell receptor beta chain was recovered during a study of blood T cell repertoires in COVID-19. Repertoires were generated with immunoSEQ multiplex PCR, while TCRdb's copy carries only in-frame clones and drops some. The table has 250,000 to 300,000 clones, approximately 85% seen once. This CDR3 is built from 17 residues. The V and J ends lost 4 bases and 2 bases respectively, with 19 bases between them. Germline CDR1 reads SGHRS; CDR2 reads YFSETQ. The sequenced sample was PBMCs or T cells enriched from blood (not recorded which). The receptor was derived from a woman aged 45 to 65 who had recovered from COVID-19. V is TRBV5-1 and J is TRBJ2-1, with a weak D call TRBD1 (5 bases). The CDR3, as DNA: TGCGCCAGCAGCCGTGGGGCTAACACGCCGACCTACAATGAGCAGTTCTTC. Its translation: CASSRGANTPTYNEQFF. Using reference TRBV5-1 and TRBJ2-1 for the parts outside the CDR3, the full variable domain is KAGVTQTPRYLIKTRGQQVTLSCSPISGHRSVSWYQQTPGQGLQFLFEYFSETQRNKGNFPGRFSGRQFSNSRSEMNVSTLELGDSALYLCASSRGANTPTYNEQFFGPGTRLTVL.